The 31 T cell receptor beta chains listed next were all sequenced from one sample in a study of cytomegalovirus exposure and HLA in healthy donors. Use of 60 Vbeta and 13 Jbeta primers characterized the PCR. The protocol was immunoSEQ multiplex PCR, while the TCRdb copy is restricted to in-frame clones and leaves out a portion. The sample records 150,000 to 200,000 clones, approximately 82% being singletons. The sample comprised PBMCs. These receptors all stem from a woman under 30 in good health and CMV-seropositive.

This clone came up a few times. The chain has TRBV6-6 and TRBJ2-5; perhaps TRBD1 as D (6 bases). The CDR3 has 13 amino acids. Looked up from germline, CDR1 is MNHNY and CDR2 is SVGAGI (reference sequence). The V and J ends lost 4 bases and 5 bases respectively, with 11 bases between them. The CDR3 reads CASSSGVRETQYF. CDR3 in DNA: TGTGCCAGCAGTTCAGGGGTCAGGGAGACCCAGTACTTC.

The chain has TRBV18 and TRBJ2-3; TRBD2 aligns across 9 bases. The CDR3 covers 19 residues. Germline V gene sequence: CDR1 KGHSH, CDR2 LQKENI. Losses at the gene ends were 2 bases for V and 4 bases for J; bases not matched to a gene: 16. The CDR3 loop reads CASSPIKGQSGGIADTQYF. The CDR3 coding sequence is TGTGCCAGCTCACCAATAAAAGGGCAGAGCGGGGGGATCGCAGATACGCAGTATTTT.

The rearrangement joins TRBV4-3 to TRBJ2-1; TRBD2 aligns across 9 bases. The CDR3 is 17 residues long. Germline-derived CDR1 and CDR2 are LGHNA and YSLEER. V shed 4 bases, J shed 2 bases, and the junction held 9 bases outside the gene matches. Here the CDR3 DNA reads TGCGCCAGCAGCCGGATAGCGGGGGCCACGGCCTACAATGAGCAGTTCTTC. Translation: CASSRIAGATAYNEQFF.

This clone was seen a few times. The chain joins TRBV6-1 to TRBJ1-2, with TRBD1 matching 9 bases. The CDR3 consists of 15 residues. Germline trimming cut 2 bases from V and 7 bases from J; bases unmatched to any gene: 8. Looked up from germline, CDR1 is MNHNS and CDR2 is SASEGT. CDR3 amino acids: CASSEPRQGVGGYTF. For the CDR3, the DNA is TGTGCCAGCAGTGAACCCCGACAGGGGGTCGGTGGCTACACCTTC.

The chain joins TRBV19 to TRBJ1-5; D is possibly TRBD1 (5 bases). The CDR3 sequence is 16 residues long. Germline V gives CDR1 LNHDA, CDR2 SQIVND (reference sequence). V was trimmed by 7 bases and J by 6 bases, leaving 22 bases between them. The CDR3 DNA follows: TGTGCCAGTAACCTGGGCGGGGCTCCCAACATTCAGCCCCAGCATTTT. Translated, it gives CASNLGGAPNIQPQHF.

The V and J genes are TRBV28 and TRBJ2-5; possibly TRBD2 for D (6 bases). Germline-derived CDR1 and CDR2 are MDHEN and SYDVKM. V was shortened by 6 bases and J by 5 bases, with 16 bases between the two germline ends. The length of the CDR3 is 14 residues. This chain's CDR3 is CASSGTFGWETQYF. The CDR3 DNA is TGTGCCAGCAGCGGGACTTTTGGGTGGGAGACCCAGTACTTC.

This clone occurred a few times. This chain links TRBV7-9 with TRBJ1-1, with 7 nucleotides matching TRBD1. This CDR3 comprises 15 residues. Per germline, CDR1 SEHNR and CDR2 FQNEAQ (reference sequence). The junction had 7 bases not matched to a gene; V was cut back by 5 bases and J by 1 base. This CDR3 is CASSPGQAKNTEAFF. Written as DNA, the CDR3 is TGTGCCAGCAGCCCCGGACAGGCGAAGAACACTGAAGCTTTCTTT.

The gene calls are TRBV5-5 and TRBJ2-7; a possible D gene is TRBD2 (5 bases). V lost 4 bases and J lost 1, with 24 bases in between. This CDR3 is built from 18 residues. Germline-derived CDR1 and CDR2 are SGHKS and YYEKEE (reference sequence). The CDR3 DNA reads TGTGCCAGCAGCCCCGCGGCGCTAGCCCTCCTGGGGTCCTACGAGCAGTACGTC. Translated: CASSPAALALLGSYEQYV.

This clone was counted a few times. V and J are TRBV10-3 and TRBJ2-1; TRBD1 might be the D (6 bases). The CDR3 consists of 14 residues. Germline values: CDR1 ENHRY, CDR2 SYGVKD. The V end was cut by 6 bases, the J end by 7 bases, with 16 bases between. The DNA of the CDR3 is TGTGCCATCAGCCAGGGGTGGGGATATAATGAGCAGTTCTTC. It is translated as CAISQGWGYNEQFF.

For the CDR3, the DNA is TGTGCCAGCAGCGCGAGGAGTCATGGCACTGAAGCTTTCTTT. Translating gives CASSARSHGTEAFF. This rearrangement joins TRBV9 to TRBJ1-1; no definite D call. V was cut by 3 bases and J by 4 bases, with 13 bases left in between. Germline loops: CDR1 SGDLS, CDR2 YYNGEE. The CDR3 is 14 amino acids.

The chain combines TRBV28 with TRBJ1-1, with TRBD1 matching over 12 bases. This CDR3 is built from 16 residues. With 3 bases clipped from V and 1 base from J, the junction kept 3 bases outside the gene matches. CDR1 MDHEN and CDR2 SYDVKM come from the germline V gene. Here the CDR3 reads CASSFGDRGPNTEAFF. The CDR3, as DNA: TGTGCCAGCAGTTTTGGGGACAGGGGGCCGAACACTGAAGCTTTCTTT.

The V call is TRBV21-1, the J call TRBJ1-2; the D call of TRBD1 is as the table states it, not checked on the DNA. TRBV21-1 is designated a pseudogene. The length of the CDR3 is 16 residues. CDR3 protein: CASSKGSAGLGYGYTF. CDR3 nucleotides: TGTGCCAGCAGCAAAGGATCGGCAGGCTTAGGCTATGGCTACACCTTC.

As regards this clone: At one end, the junction sequence differs from germline, possibly due to a read error. Other DNA sequences in this sample translate to the same CDR3. The V call is TRBV27, the J call TRBJ1-1; D is unclear. The CDR3 is 13 amino acids. Germline V CDR1 and CDR2: MNHEY, SMNVEV (reference sequence). As DNA, the CDR3 is TGTGCCAGCCAGTTTGTCGGGAGCGCTGAGGCTTTCTTT. This codes for CASQFVGSAEAFF.

V gene TRBV5-1 combines with J gene TRBJ2-1; TRBD1 is a possible D gene (6 bases). Germline CDR1 and CDR2: SGHRS and YFSETQ. The CDR3 length is 15 residues. V was shortened by 0 bases and J by 9 bases, with 16 bases between the two germline ends. CDR3 DNA: TGCGCCAGCAGCTTGGTGGAAGAGGGGGTTCCTGAGCAGTTCTTC. It yields the protein CASSLVEEGVPEQFF. Filled out from reference TRBV5-1 and TRBJ2-1, the complete variable domain reads KAGVTQTPRYLIKTRGQQVTLSCSPISGHRSVSWYQQTPGQGLQFLFEYFSETQRNKGNFPGRFSGRQFSNSRSEMNVSTLELGDSALYLCASSLVEEGVPEQFFGPGTRLTVL.

The chain is built from TRBV9 and TRBJ1-2; no clear D. V was cut by 2 bases and J by 0 bases, with 11 bases left in between. The CDR3 runs 15 residues. Looked up from germline, CDR1 is SGDLS and CDR2 is YYNGEE. The CDR3 reads CASSVGGLANYGYTF. The CDR3 DNA follows: TGTGCCAGCAGCGTGGGAGGGCTAGCTAACTATGGCTACACCTTC.

The chain couples TRBV5-6 to TRBJ1-2; D gene ambiguous. Germline-derived CDR1 and CDR2 are SGHDT and YYEEEE. The CDR3 has 15 amino acids. Trimming left V 0 bases short and J 8 bases short, with 17 bases between. In DNA form, the CDR3 reads TGTGCCAGCAGCTTGGATTTCAATTCCAGGTGGGGCTACACCTTC. Amino acid sequence: CASSLDFNSRWGYTF.

The chain has TRBV25-1 and TRBJ2-7; D is ambiguous. The CDR3 loop spans 13 amino acids. V lost 8 bases and J lost 5, with 16 bases in between. Looked up from germline, CDR1 is MGHDK and CDR2 is SYGVNS. The CDR3 reads CASHQVHEHEQYV. CDR3 coding DNA: TGTGCCAGCCACCAGGTTCACGAGCACGAGCAGTACGTC.

The chain uses TRBV9 and TRBJ2-5; 15 nucleotides match TRBD2. Per the germline V gene, CDR1 is SGDLS and CDR2 is YYNGEE. V was pared by 3 bases and J by 1 base, with 7 bases of the junction left unmatched. CDR3 length equals 18 residues. CDR3 in DNA: TGTGCCAGCAGCGCCGGGACTAGCGGGGGGACTATCCAAGAGACCCAGTACTTC. Translated, it gives CASSAGTSGGTIQETQYF. Together with reference TRBV9 and TRBJ2-5, the CDR3 gives the full variable domain: DSGVTQTPKHLITATGQRVTLRCSPRSGDLSVYWYQQSLDQGLQFLIQYYNGEERAKGNILERFSAQQFPDLHSELNLSSLELGDSALYFCASSAGTSGGTIQETQYFGPGTRLLVL.

The J gene is TRBJ1-1, the V gene TRBV6-5, with TRBD1 matching 8 bases. The ends lost 5 bases at V and 4 bases at J; junction bases unmatched: 9. Germline CDR1 reads MNHEY; CDR2 reads SVGAGI. This CDR3 has 15 amino acids. For the CDR3, the DNA is TGTGCCAGCAGTCCGCGTACAGGGGGGATCACTGAAGCTTTCTTT. Translating it yields CASSPRTGGITEAFF.

The chain uses TRBV28 and TRBJ2-7; 11 bases match TRBD1. This CDR3 spans 15 amino acids. Germline V gene data show CDR1 as MDHEN and CDR2 as SYDVKM. The J segment lost 2 bases and the V segment lost 6 bases, leaving 6 bases of the junction unmatched. The CDR3 sequence: CASSSPGQGAYEQYF. In nucleotides, the CDR3 is TGTGCCAGCAGCTCACCGGGACAGGGGGCCTACGAGCAGTACTTC. The variable domain in full, with the rest retrieved from reference TRBV28 and TRBJ2-7, is DVKVTQSSRYLVKRTGEKVFLECVQDMDHENMFWYRQDPGLGLRLIYFSYDVKMKEKGDIPEGYSVSREKKERFSLILESASTNQTSMYLCASSSPGQGAYEQYFGPGTRLTVT.

The DNA for the CDR3 is TGCGCCAGCAGCCCCCCTCTACAGGGGAGAGATGGCTACACCTTC. Its translation is CASSPPLQGRDGYTF. The genes are TRBV5-1 and TRBJ1-2, with TRBD1 matching over 7 bases. Unmatched junction bases numbered 12, after V lost 4 bases and J lost 6 bases. The length of the CDR3 is 15 residues. CDR1 is SGHRS and CDR2 is YFSETQ in the germline V gene.

The V call is TRBV5-1, the J call TRBJ1-6, with D possibly being TRBD1 (6 bases). V lost 4 bases, J lost 8 bases, and 16 bases lay in between. CDR1 and CDR2 (germline): SGHRS, YFSETQ. The CDR3 length is 15 residues. CDR3 amino acids: CASSGTGPRYSPLHF. The CDR3 bases are TGCGCCAGCAGCGGAACAGGGCCCCGCTATTCACCCCTCCACTTT.

The V gene is TRBV5-4, the J gene TRBJ2-5; 8 bases line up with TRBD2. CDR3 length: 15 amino acids. Germline V gives CDR1 SGHNT, CDR2 YYREEE (reference sequence). Trimming removed 3 bases from V and 0 bases from J; junction bases left unmatched: 4. The CDR3 here is CASSSGGGYQETQYF. The CDR3 DNA reads as TGTGCCAGCAGCTCGGGAGGGGGGTACCAAGAGACCCAGTACTTC.

The chain combines TRBV7-9 with TRBJ2-7; TRBD2 aligns across 7 bases. With 6 bases clipped from V and 4 bases from J, the junction kept 3 bases outside the gene matches. Germline V gives CDR1 SEHNR, CDR2 FQNEAQ (reference sequence). The CDR3 has 12 residues. CDR3: CASRGGVYEQYV. CDR3 nucleotide sequence: TGTGCCAGCAGGGGGGGGGTTTACGAGCAGTACGTC.

CDR3 residues: CASGERGRKLSGYTF. Written as DNA, the CDR3 is TGTGCTAGTGGGGAGAGGGGGCGTAAGTTGAGTGGCTACACCTTC. This sequence joins TRBV12-5 and TRBJ1-2; 7 bases map to TRBD1. The CDR3 has 15 residues. Per germline, CDR1 LGHNT and CDR2 FRNRAP. The V and J ends lost 6 bases and 7 bases, in that order; junction bases with no gene match: 14.

This chain uses TRBV4-2 with TRBJ2-5, with 11 nucleotides matching TRBD2. This CDR3 has 18 residues. Germline V CDR1 and CDR2: LGHNA, YNFKEQ. The ends lost 2 bases at V and 2 bases at J; junction bases unmatched: 10. DNA of the CDR3: TGTGCCAGCAGCCAAAAAACGGTGACTAGCGGGGCACAAGAGACCCAGTACTTC. As protein: CASSQKTVTSGAQETQYF.

V is TRBV21-1 and J is TRBJ2-1; the table gives TRBD1 as D, unverified against the DNA. TRBV21-1 is a known pseudogene. This CDR3 region has 16 residues. CDR3 nucleotide sequence: TGTGCCAGCAGCAAGGTTCGGACAGTGCTCTACAATGAGCAGTTCTTC. Protein: CASSKVRTVLYNEQFF.

The rearrangement joins TRBV5-1 to TRBJ2-5; TRBD2 matches 7 bases. The V segment lost 0 bases and the J segment 4 bases; nucleotides outside the gene matches: 6. The CDR3 has 15 residues. Germline CDR1 and CDR2: SGHRS and YFSETQ. CDR3 amino acids: CASSLVTGGGETQYF. The CDR3 DNA sequence: TGCGCCAGCAGCTTGGTTACGGGGGGTGGAGAGACCCAGTACTTC.

The genes are TRBV7-3 and TRBJ2-1; D might be TRBD2 (9 bases). The V end lost 2 bases, the J end lost 2 bases, and 16 bases lay between the germline ends. The germline V gene encodes CDR1 SGHTA and CDR2 FQGTGA. This CDR3 is built from 17 residues. This CDR3 reads CASSLQGAGGPYNEQFF. The CDR3 DNA is TGTGCCAGCAGCTTACAGGGGGCGGGGGGGCCCTACAATGAGCAGTTCTTC.

The CDR3 is CASSLWNDRVGGYTF. CDR3 coding DNA: TGTGCCAGCAGCTTGTGGAATGACAGGGTTGGTGGCTACACCTTC. This chain connects TRBV5-6 to TRBJ1-2, with 7 bases aligning to TRBD1. The CDR3 has 15 amino acids. The ends lost 1 base at V and 7 bases at J; junction bases unmatched: 10. Germline V gene data show CDR1 as SGHDT and CDR2 as YYEEEE. The entire variable domain, with the rest obtained from reference TRBV5-6 and TRBJ1-2, is as follows: DAGVTQSPTHLIKTRGQQVTLRCSPKSGHDTVSWYQQALGQGPQFIFQYYEEEERQRGNFPDRFSGHQFPNYSSELNVNALLLGDSALYLCASSLWNDRVGGYTFGSGTRLTVV.

The V gene is TRBV4-1, the J gene TRBJ2-1; maybe TRBD2 (5 bases). The V and J ends lost 1 base and 0 bases respectively, with 13 bases between them. This CDR3 is 17 amino acids long. CDR1 is MGHRA and CDR2 is YSYEKL in the germline V gene. The CDR3 DNA is TGCGCCAGCAGCCAAGTTCCTAGCAGGCTCTCCTACAATGAGCAGTTCTTC. Its protein is CASSQVPSRLSYNEQFF.